This T cell receptor beta chain derives from a study of cytomegalovirus exposure and HLA in healthy donors. Worth noting for this clone: Its specificity is unknown.

All the people who gave samples were healthy bone marrow donors. Regarding the study as a whole: As a later analysis revealed, the rate of TCR association differed by HLA locus, with DRB1 most and HLA-C fewest. Presence/absence analyses treated sequencing depth as roughly uniform across donors. The majority of CMV-associated TCR beta chains were reported as apparently HLA-restricted in a later analysis.

Trimming removed 0 bases from V and 4 bases from J, with 12 bases in between. CDR3 length equals 15 residues. The germline CDR1 and CDR2 sequences are LNHNV and YYDKDF (reference sequence). Researchers ran the PCR with 60 Vbeta and 13 Jbeta primers. The assay was immunoSEQ multiplex PCR, and TCRdb's table has in-frame clones only and misses some. The sample has around 120,000 clones; approximately 80% are singletons. The source is a man aged 50 to 60 in good health and CMV-seropositive. The specimen was PBMCs. The genes are TRBV15 and TRBJ1-2, with D possibly matching TRBD1 (5 bases). This CDR3 reads CATSRDPGGGYGYTF. DNA for the CDR3: TGTGCCACCAGCAGAGATCCCGGGGGGGGCTATGGCTACACCTTC.